This section outlines one T cell receptor (beta chain) sequence together with its context. No antigen is known for it. CDR3 length: 16 amino acids. Trimming stripped 6 bases from V and 2 bases from J, with 16 bases between. Germline assignment: CDR1 SGHTA and CDR2 FQGNSA. The data were taken from a study of cytomegalovirus exposure and HLA in healthy donors. The study's findings and limits: For TCR beta chains, V- and J-gene trimming was later linked to a missense DCLRE1C variant. V segments that were indistinguishable, TRBV6-2 and TRBV6-3 among them, were omitted from analysis.

Researchers ran the PCR with 60 Vbeta and 13 Jbeta primers. Method: immunoSEQ multiplex PCR; TCRdb's copy keeps in-frame clones and lacks some. The listing contains tens of thousands of clones. The chain is built from TRBV7-2 and TRBJ2-2; the D gene is possibly TRBD1 (6 bases). This TCR derives from a woman aged 35 to 49 in good health and CMV-seronegative. Material for sequencing was PBMCs. The CDR3 here is CASSPQPQGNTGELFF. CDR3 DNA sequence: TGTGCCAGCAGTCCTCAGCCACAGGGAAACACCGGGGAGCTGTTTTTT.